Presented here are 32 T cell receptor beta chains from one specimen sequenced in a study of cytomegalovirus exposure and HLA in healthy donors. PCR was performed using 60 Vbeta and 13 Jbeta primers. Data came from immunoSEQ multiplex PCR; TCRdb stores just in-frame clones and leaves some out. Of roughly 100,000 clones in the sample, more than 60% were seen once. What was sequenced was PBMCs. These TCRs come from a woman between 35 and 50 years old in good health and CMV-seropositive.

To note about this clone: One end of the junction fails to match germline, which may point to a read error. The CDR3 bases are TGTGCCAGCAGCTCCGCAGCAGCGGGTGCCACCTTC. This gives the protein CASSSAAAGATF. The genes are TRBV14 and TRBJ2-7; D may be TRBD2 (6 bases). The CDR3 contains 12 residues. Per the germline V gene, CDR1 is SGHDN and CDR2 is FVKESK.

This clone was seen a few times. The chain combines TRBV4-1 with TRBJ1-1; D unresolved. The CDR3 spans 12 residues. V lost 3 bases and J 7 bases, leaving 9 bases between the germline ends. The germline V gene has CDR1 MGHRA and CDR2 YSYEKL. The CDR3 DNA reads as TGCGCCAGCAGCCAGGGTGGGAGTGAAGCTTTCTTT. It codes for CASSQGGSEAFF.

This clone has just a few counts. V is TRBV7-6 and J is TRBJ2-7, with TRBD1 matching over 7 bases. Germline V lookup: CDR1 SGHVS, CDR2 FNYEAQ. The CDR3 has 17 amino acids. The V and J ends lost 0 bases and 0 bases, in that order; junction bases with no gene match: 8. The CDR3 nucleotides are TGTGCCAGCAGCTTAGCCCTGACAGGGATGGACTCCTACGAGCAGTACTTC. Protein: CASSLALTGMDSYEQYF.

This clone was detected only a few times. The chain couples TRBV28 to TRBJ1-6; D is possibly TRBD1 (5 bases). The CDR3 length is 14 residues. Germline V CDR1 and CDR2: MDHEN, SYDVKM. V was cut by 6 bases and J by 7 bases, with 13 bases left in between. CDR3 amino acids: CASRWAGLNSPLHF. In DNA, the CDR3 is TGTGCCAGCAGGTGGGCAGGGTTGAATTCACCCCTCCACTTT. Drawing the rest from reference TRBV28 and TRBJ1-6, the complete variable domain is DVKVTQSSRYLVKRTGEKVFLECVQDMDHENMFWYRQDPGLGLRLIYFSYDVKMKEKGDIPEGYSVSREKKERFSLILESASTNQTSMYLCASRWAGLNSPLHFGNGTRLTVT.

This clone was counted once. V gene TRBV4-1 combines with J gene TRBJ1-2, with 7 bases aligning to TRBD1. From germline, CDR1 is MGHRA and CDR2 YSYEKL. With V trimmed by 2 bases and J by 4 bases, 4 bases remained unmatched. CDR3 length equals 14 residues. The CDR3, as DNA: TGCGCCAGCAGCCAAAGTCCAGGGGGCTATGGCTACACCTTC. Translating gives CASSQSPGGYGYTF.

The chain combines TRBV7-9 with TRBJ1-2; perhaps TRBD1 as D (5 bases). Germline V gene sequence: CDR1 SEHNR, CDR2 FQNEAQ (reference sequence). This CDR3 has 14 amino acids. V was pared by 2 bases and J by 3 bases, with 10 bases between. CDR3 in amino acids: CASSLNQGDYGYTF. For the CDR3, the DNA is TGTGCCAGCAGCTTAAACCAGGGCGACTATGGCTACACCTTC. The whole variable domain, filled in from reference TRBV7-9 and TRBJ1-2, reads DTGVSQNPRHKITKRGQNVTFRCDPISEHNRLYWYRQTLGQGPEFLTYFQNEAQLEKSRLLSDRFSAERPKGSFSTLEIQRTEQGDSAMYLCASSLNQGDYGYTFGSGTRLTVV.

The V call is TRBV10-3, the J call TRBJ2-7; 9 bases align to TRBD1. The CDR3 is 14 residues long. V was pared by 10 bases and J by 10 bases, with 17 bases of the junction left unmatched. Germline CDR1 reads ENHRY; CDR2 reads SYGVKD. DNA of the CDR3: TGTGCCAGCGCTCCCGGGACAGGGACCCTCGAACAGTACTTC. It encodes CASAPGTGTLEQYF.

The gene calls are TRBV28 and TRBJ2-1; D is possibly TRBD2 (6 bases). V lost 7 bases, J lost 4 bases, and 20 bases lay in between. This CDR3 is 16 amino acids long. CDR1 and CDR2 (germline): MDHEN, SYDVKM. The CDR3 reads CASTILSPEGYNEQFF. The CDR3 bases are TGTGCCAGCACTATCCTATCCCCGGAGGGGTACAATGAGCAGTTCTTC.

The chain couples TRBV14 to TRBJ1-1; 7 bases are a match to TRBD1. Germline values: CDR1 SGHDN, CDR2 FVKESK. J was trimmed by 0 bases and V by 5 bases; bases with no gene match: 9. This CDR3 is 16 amino acids long. The CDR3 DNA reads as TGTGCCAGCAGCTCGCGACAGGGTGCCATGAACACTGAAGCTTTCTTT. It codes for CASSSRQGAMNTEAFF.

J is TRBJ2-7 and V is TRBV4-2, with 9 bases aligning to TRBD1. The V gene end was trimmed by 4 bases and the J gene end by 7 bases; junction bases not matched to a gene: 11. The CDR3 length is 15 residues. Germline CDR1 and CDR2: LGHNA and YNFKEQ. CDR3 nucleotides: TGTGCCAGCAGCCTAACCGGGACAGGGTTTGGGGAGCAGTACTTC. This codes for CASSLTGTGFGEQYF.

The chain uses TRBV10-3 and TRBJ2-5; possibly TRBD1 for D (6 bases). The CDR3 is made up of 15 amino acids. Germline V CDR1 and CDR2: ENHRY, SYGVKD. The V and J ends lost 4 bases and 5 bases respectively, with 17 bases between them. In nucleotides, the CDR3 is TGTGCCATCAGTGCGTTCGGGGCAGGGGACGAGACCCAGTACTTC. Translation gives CAISAFGAGDETQYF.

This rearrangement joins TRBV5-1 to TRBJ2-1, with a weak D call TRBD1 (6 bases). Trimming left V 1 base short and J 5 bases short, with 7 bases between. CDR3 length equals 13 residues. CDR1 and CDR2 from the germline V gene are SGHRS and YFSETQ. The CDR3 region is CASSLRTDNEQFF. The CDR3 DNA follows: TGCGCCAGCAGCTTGAGGACAGACAATGAGCAGTTCTTC. Complete variable domain (other parts from reference TRBV5-1 and TRBJ2-1): KAGVTQTPRYLIKTRGQQVTLSCSPISGHRSVSWYQQTPGQGLQFLFEYFSETQRNKGNFPGRFSGRQFSNSRSEMNVSTLELGDSALYLCASSLRTDNEQFFGPGTRLTVL.

The rearrangement links TRBV2 to TRBJ1-5; D gene unclear. The CDR3 is 15 amino acids. The germline V gene has CDR1 SNHLY and CDR2 FYNNEI. Trimming took off 3 bases at V and 3 bases at J, with 12 bases between the two ends. The CDR3 nucleotides are TGTGCCAGCAGTGAGTTCGGGAGTAACAATCAGCCCCAGCATTTT. Protein product: CASSEFGSNNQPQHF.

This clone was picked up a small number of times. The rearrangement joins TRBV7-9 to TRBJ2-5; D not certain. V was clipped by 5 bases and J by 2 bases, with 3 bases between them. Germline-derived CDR1 and CDR2 are SEHNR and FQNEAQ (reference sequence). The CDR3 has 11 residues. The CDR3 region has the DNA TGTGCCAGCAGCCTACAAGAGACCCAGTACTTC. This sequence encodes CASSLQETQYF.

The chain couples TRBV7-9 to TRBJ1-1, with D possibly TRBD1 on 6 matching bases. The CDR3 runs to 18 residues. V was shortened by 4 bases and J by 1 base, with 22 bases between the two germline ends. The germline V gene has CDR1 SEHNR and CDR2 FQNEAQ (reference sequence). CDR3 sequence reads: CASSWGRGGRRSNTEAFF. The DNA of the CDR3 is TGTGCCAGCAGCTGGGGTCGGGGGGGGCGAAGGTCGAACACTGAAGCTTTCTTT.

The gene calls are TRBV11-3 and TRBJ2-7, with unresolved D. Trimming left V 4 bases short and J 4 bases short, with 8 bases between. CDR1 and CDR2 (germline): SGHNT, YENEEA. The CDR3 is 12 amino acids. CDR3 in amino acids: CASSSTGYEQYF. For the CDR3, the DNA is TGTGCCAGCAGCTCAACTGGTTACGAGCAGTACTTC.

This clone was picked up one time. This chain joins TRBV7-6 and TRBJ2-1; D is unresolved. With 3 bases removed from V and 2 bases from J, the gap between germline ends came to 8 bases. Germline V gene sequence: CDR1 SGHVS, CDR2 FNYEAQ. CDR3 length: 14 residues. The CDR3 reads CASSFGLAYNEQFF. The CDR3 DNA reads as TGTGCCAGCAGCTTCGGCCTAGCCTACAATGAGCAGTTCTTC.

The V gene is TRBV7-9, the J gene TRBJ1-2; tentatively, D is TRBD1 (5 bases). This CDR3 is 13 amino acids long. Germline CDR1 SEHNR, CDR2 FQNEAQ (reference sequence). Trimming pared 4 bases from V and 0 bases from J, leaving 6 bases between. This CDR3 reads CASSSGANYGYTF. The DNA of the CDR3 is TGTGCCAGCAGCTCGGGGGCTAACTATGGCTACACCTTC.

This clone has a handful of counts. In DNA, the CDR3 is TGTGCCAGCAGCCCAGGAGGTACCTACGAGCAGTACTTC. It codes for CASSPGGTYEQYF. The chain uses TRBV5-6 and TRBJ2-7; TRBD2 might be the D (5 bases). Looked up from germline, CDR1 is SGHDT and CDR2 is YYEEEE. V lost 4 bases to trimming and J lost 2 bases, with 10 bases between them. This CDR3 is built from 13 residues.

This clone was detected a few times. This chain connects TRBV21-1 to TRBJ2-7; the table's D call of TRBD2 was not tested on the DNA. TRBV21-1 is a recognized pseudogene. The CDR3 length is 14 residues. The CDR3 region is CASSLGGPPWEQYF. For the CDR3, the DNA is TGTGCCAGCAGCCTGGGGGGACCTCCCTGGGAGCAGTACTTC.

The V call is TRBV7-2, the J call TRBJ2-1; D is uncertain. Trimming removed 4 bases at V and 7 bases at J, with 8 bases between. Germline lookup yields CDR1 SGHTA and CDR2 FQGNSA. The CDR3 spans 12 residues. In nucleotides, the CDR3 is TGTGCCAGCAGCTCCCTCCTGAATGAGCAGTTCTTC. The encoded protein is CASSSLLNEQFF.

The V gene is TRBV29-1, the J gene TRBJ2-7; TRBD2 aligns across 9 bases. J lost 7 bases, V lost 8 bases, and 9 bases had no gene match. The germline CDR1 and CDR2 sequences are SQVTM and ANQGSEA. The length of the CDR3 is 12 residues. Here the CDR3 reads CSYIAGAWEQYF. Written as DNA, the CDR3 is TGCAGCTACATAGCGGGAGCCTGGGAGCAGTACTTC.

The V call is TRBV19, the J call TRBJ1-5, with TRBD1 matching 8 bases. With V trimmed by 8 bases and J by 0 bases, 12 bases remained unmatched. CDR1 is LNHDA, CDR2 SQIVND, per germline (reference sequence). CDR3 length equals 17 residues. CDR3: CASLGWDRSDSNQPQHF. DNA for the CDR3: TGTGCCAGTCTAGGTTGGGACAGGTCTGATAGCAATCAGCCCCAGCATTTT.

The chain is built from TRBV28 and TRBJ2-5; a possible D gene is TRBD1 (6 bases). The J call is doubtful: the DNA matches TRBJ2-7 better. This CDR3 has 14 residues. Germline V gene sequence: CDR1 MDHEN, CDR2 SYDVKM. Here the CDR3 reads CASSSLGALSEQYF. CDR3 nucleotides: TGTGCCAGCAGTTCCTTGGGGGCCTTAAGCGAGCAGTACTTC.

Here the CDR3 DNA reads TGTGCCAGCAGCTTTCAGCGGGGAAGCGAGACCCAGTACTTC. Translating it yields CASSFQRGSETQYF. This sequence joins TRBV7-6 and TRBJ2-5, with 7 nucleotides matching TRBD2. CDR3 length: 14 residues. Per germline, CDR1 SGHVS and CDR2 FNYEAQ. Unmatched junction bases numbered 6, after V lost 3 bases and J lost 5 bases.

This clone was detected only a few times. The rearrangement links TRBV27 to TRBJ2-2; TRBD2 matches 9 bases. The V and J ends lost 2 bases and 5 bases, in that order; junction bases with no gene match: 15. This CDR3 is 19 amino acids long. Germline CDR1 is MNHEY and CDR2 is SMNVEV (reference sequence). CDR3 DNA: TGTGCCAGCAGTTTAAGAGGGTGGGGCGGGGGGGCCCGTACCGGGGAGCTGTTTTTT. Protein sequence: CASSLRGWGGGARTGELFF.

DNA of the CDR3: TGTGCCACTAAAGGGGGGGGTCGGGTCTATGGCTACACCTTC. Translation gives CATKGGGRVYGYTF. The chain combines TRBV6-1 with TRBJ1-2; TRBD1 might be the D (6 bases). The V and J ends lost 10 bases and 4 bases respectively, with 19 bases between them. Germline V gene data show CDR1 as MNHNS and CDR2 as SASEGT. The CDR3 contains 14 residues.

The genes are TRBV1 and TRBJ2-3; the table's D call, TRBD2, was not checked against the DNA. TRBV1 is a pseudogene segment. The CDR3 sequence is 15 residues long. The CDR3 reads CTSAGTEPSGGTQYF. DNA for the CDR3: TGCACCAGCGCTGGGACTGAACCCAGCGGGGGTACGCAGTATTTT.

The chain joins TRBV25-1 to TRBJ2-5; 7 bases fit TRBD2. This CDR3 is built from 14 residues. J was trimmed by 4 bases and V by 7 bases; bases with no gene match: 9. The germline CDR1 and CDR2 sequences are MGHDK and SYGVNS. For the CDR3, the DNA is TGTGCCAGCAACGGAGTAGCGGGCTTAGAGACCCAGTACTTC. Translated, it gives CASNGVAGLETQYF.

The rearrangement uses TRBV27 and TRBJ2-1, with 12 bases matching TRBD2. With V trimmed by 5 bases and J by 4 bases, 6 bases remained unmatched. This CDR3 contains 16 residues. Germline CDR1 reads MNHEY; CDR2 reads SMNVEV (reference sequence). CDR3 region: CASSDLAGGPYNEQFF. Written as DNA, the CDR3 is TGTGCCAGCAGTGACCTAGCGGGGGGGCCGTACAATGAGCAGTTCTTC.

The gene calls are TRBV4-1 and TRBJ1-2; possibly TRBD1 for D (5 bases). V lost 2 bases and J 7 bases, leaving 14 bases between the germline ends. The germline gives CDR1 MGHRA, CDR2 YSYEKL. The CDR3 has 14 amino acids. DNA of the CDR3: TGCGCCAGCAGCCAAAGCGCAGGGATTAGTGGCTACACCTTC. Its translation: CASSQSAGISGYTF.

V gene TRBV18 combines with J gene TRBJ2-7, with TRBD1 matching over 8 bases. The V and J ends lost 6 bases and 0 bases, in that order; junction bases with no gene match: 4. In germline, CDR1 is KGHSH, CDR2 LQKENI. This CDR3 region has 14 residues. Here the CDR3 reads CASSAGQGSYEQYF. The CDR3 DNA is TGTGCCAGCTCCGCAGGACAGGGCTCCTACGAGCAGTACTTC.